Shown below are 26 T cell receptor beta chains from a single sample sequenced in a study of radiotherapy plus CTLA-4 blockade in lung cancer. Measured with immunoSEQ multiplex PCR; TCRdb has only the in-frame clones, and not every one. The repertoire holds tens of thousands of clones, with around 79% as singletons. The source material was peripheral blood, sampled from a patient treated with radiotherapy plus ipilimumab. The receptors shown here come from a human donor with non-small cell lung cancer who had a complete response to radiotherapy plus ipilimumab.

This chain joins TRBV5-1 and TRBJ2-3; the match to TRBD2 covers 13 bases. V lost 4 bases, J lost 4 bases, and 6 bases stayed unmatched. Germline V lookup: CDR1 SGHRS, CDR2 YFSETQ. The CDR3 has 16 amino acids. The CDR3: CASSPGLAGSADTQYF. The CDR3 region has the DNA TGCGCCAGCAGCCCGGGACTAGCGGGATCGGCAGATACGCAGTATTTT.

The chain joins TRBV19 to TRBJ2-1; 9 bases are shared with TRBD2. The CDR3 length is 15 residues. V lost 6 bases to trimming and J lost 7 bases; unmatched junction nucleotides: 10. CDR1 is LNHDA, CDR2 SQIVND, per germline (reference sequence). The CDR3 DNA sequence: TGTGCCAGTAGCGAACTCGCGGGAGGGCGAAATGAGCAGTTCTTC. Amino acids: CASSELAGGRNEQFF.

Notes on this clone: Other nucleotide sequences from this sample produce the same CDR3. The CDR3 sequence is CASSLDRAGTGNGYTF. The CDR3 DNA reads TGTGCCAGCAGCTTAGACCGTGCTGGGACAGGGAATGGCTACACCTTC. The genes are TRBV11-2 and TRBJ1-2; TRBD1 aligns across 9 bases. J was trimmed by 6 bases and V by 0 bases; bases with no gene match: 8. Germline V CDR1 and CDR2: SGHAT, FQNNGV. The CDR3 contains 16 residues.

The genes are TRBV5-1 and TRBJ2-2; the D is unclear. The CDR3 contains 18 residues. Germline V gene data show CDR1 as SGHRS and CDR2 as YFSETQ. The V end lost 0 bases, the J end lost 2 bases, and 17 bases lay between the germline ends. The CDR3 DNA reads TGCGCCAGCAGCTTGGGGATCGGAAGAAATCTAAACACCGGGGAGCTGTTTTTT. This codes for CASSLGIGRNLNTGELFF. Variable domain in full (rest from reference TRBV5-1 and TRBJ2-2): KAGVTQTPRYLIKTRGQQVTLSCSPISGHRSVSWYQQTPGQGLQFLFEYFSETQRNKGNFPGRFSGRQFSNSRSEMNVSTLELGDSALYLCASSLGIGRNLNTGELFFGEGSRLTVL.

The gene calls are TRBV27 and TRBJ1-5, with D possibly TRBD1 on 5 matching bases. This CDR3 is 14 amino acids long. The V end was cut by 3 bases, the J end by 7 bases, with 13 bases between. The germline CDR1 and CDR2 sequences are MNHEY and SMNVEV (reference sequence). This CDR3 is CASSFQGPRQPQHF. The DNA for the CDR3 is TGTGCCAGCAGTTTCCAGGGTCCGAGGCAGCCCCAGCATTTT.

This chain joins TRBV7-2 and TRBJ2-3; 8 bases agree with TRBD2. V lost 1 base and J lost 4; bases outside the gene matches: 10. Germline CDR1 is SGHTA and CDR2 is FQGNSA. CDR3 length: 17 residues. DNA for the CDR3: TGTGCCAGCAGCTTAGGCCCCCCGGGAGGGTCCCCAGATACGCAGTATTTT. This translates into CASSLGPPGGSPDTQYF.

This clone is a singleton in its sample. CDR3 in DNA: TGTGCCAGCAGCTGGACAGGCCATGGCTATGGCTACACCTTC. Translation gives CASSWTGHGYGYTF. The chain links TRBV7-2 to TRBJ1-2; 7 bases agree with TRBD1. The CDR3 covers 14 residues. Germline lookup yields CDR1 SGHTA and CDR2 FQGNSA. V trimming: 4 bases; J trimming: 4 bases; junction bases outside the gene matches: 6.

The chain has TRBV11-2 and TRBJ2-7; D not resolved. The CDR3 runs to 11 residues. V dropped 7 bases and J dropped 5 bases, with 9 bases sitting between them. Per the germline V gene, CDR1 is SGHAT and CDR2 is FQNNGV. The CDR3 DNA sequence: TGTGCCAGCACCCGACGGGACGAGCAGTACTTC. Protein: CASTRRDEQYF.

Only one count was recorded for this clone. The CDR3 bases are TGTGCCAGCAGCGCGAGCGGGAGGGGGTCCTACAATGAGCAGTTCTTC. Translating it yields CASSASGRGSYNEQFF. This chain links TRBV7-9 with TRBJ2-1; 10 bases are a match to TRBD2. The length of the CDR3 is 16 residues. Germline-derived CDR1 and CDR2 are SEHNR and FQNEAQ (reference sequence). Losses at the gene ends were 5 bases for V and 1 base for J; bases not matched to a gene: 5.

This chain links TRBV19 with TRBJ2-2; TRBD2 matches 10 bases. Unmatched junction bases numbered 12, after V lost 9 bases and J lost 5 bases. Germline CDR1 is LNHDA and CDR2 is SQIVND (reference sequence). The CDR3 is 16 residues long. CDR3 nucleotides: TGTGCCAGCAACGACCCAGCGGGGGGGCGGACCGGGGAGCTGTTTTTT. Its translation: CASNDPAGGRTGELFF.

V usage is TRBV28 and J usage is TRBJ2-1; 13 bases fit TRBD2. The germline V gene has CDR1 MDHEN and CDR2 SYDVKM. The CDR3 length is 18 residues. The V segment lost 6 bases and the J segment 5 bases; nucleotides outside the gene matches: 13. CDR3 in DNA: TGTGCCAGCAGGGTCGGACTAGCGGGAGTGGGCCAACACAATGAGCAGTTCTTC. Its protein product is CASRVGLAGVGQHNEQFF.

V usage is TRBV7-9 and J usage is TRBJ2-1, with TRBD1 matching over 10 bases. The germline V gene encodes CDR1 SEHNR and CDR2 FQNEAQ (reference sequence). Unmatched junction bases numbered 5, after V lost 5 bases and J lost 7 bases. The CDR3 sequence is 14 residues long. As DNA, the CDR3 is TGTGCCAGCAGCGCGGACAGGGGGTTGAATGAGCAGTTCTTC. It is translated as CASSADRGLNEQFF.

The CDR3: CASSYIRVSNYGYTF. The CDR3 nucleotides read TGTGCCAGCAGCTATATCAGGGTTTCTAACTATGGCTACACCTTC. The gene calls are TRBV7-9 and TRBJ1-2; a weak D match, TRBD1 (5 bases). Germline V gene lookup returns CDR1 SEHNR and CDR2 FQNEAQ (reference sequence). CDR3 length equals 15 residues. V lost 4 bases, J lost 0 bases, and 12 bases lay in between. Full variable domain (missing parts from reference TRBV7-9 and TRBJ1-2): DTGVSQNPRHKITKRGQNVTFRCDPISEHNRLYWYRQTLGQGPEFLTYFQNEAQLEKSRLLSDRFSAERPKGSFSTLEIQRTEQGDSAMYLCASSYIRVSNYGYTFGSGTRLTVV.

The sample holds one count of this clone. A read error may produce the germline difference seen at one junction end. The genes are TRBV7-7 and TRBJ2-2; D is uncertain. Germline V gene sequence: CDR1 SSHAT, CDR2 FNYEAQ (reference sequence). CDR3 length equals 13 residues. The CDR3 DNA reads as TGTGCTAGCAGCCCCGTCGCCTCCGGGGAGCTGTTTTTT. Its translation is CASSPVASGELFF.

This chain links TRBV4-3 with TRBJ1-2; no definite D call. Deletions cut 4 bases from V and 7 bases from J, with 10 bases between. CDR3 length: 12 amino acids. Germline V gene lookup returns CDR1 LGHNA and CDR2 YSLEER. CDR3 nucleotide sequence: TGCGCCAGCAGCCGGGCGGGGATTGGCTACACCTTC. It encodes CASSRAGIGYTF.

The table lists this clone with a count of one. The genes are TRBV30 and TRBJ2-2; D unclear. From germline, CDR1 is GTSNPN and CDR2 SVGIG (reference sequence). This CDR3 spans 13 amino acids. The V and J ends lost 4 bases and 1 base respectively, with 7 bases between them. The CDR3 loop reads CAWTRKNTGELFF. CDR3 coding DNA: TGTGCCTGGACTAGGAAGAACACCGGGGAGCTGTTTTTT.

V gene TRBV2 combines with J gene TRBJ1-2, with D hard to call. CDR1 and CDR2 (germline): SNHLY, FYNNEI. V was trimmed by 5 bases and J by 4 bases, leaving 8 bases between them. CDR3 size: 12 residues. The CDR3: CASSYGSYGYTF. The CDR3 DNA reads TGTGCCAGCAGTTACGGTTCCTATGGCTACACCTTC.

As to this clone: One end of the junction is discordant with germline, which a read error may explain. J is TRBJ2-7 and V is TRBV19; 9 positions agree with TRBD1. This CDR3 comprises 15 residues. Per germline, CDR1 LNHDA and CDR2 SQIVND (reference sequence). The CDR3 region is CASTTHGQGRGERFF. The CDR3 DNA reads TGTGCCAGTACCACCCACGGACAGGGGAGGGGTGAGCGGTTCTTC.

This clone was recorded once. The V call is TRBV19, the J call TRBJ1-4, with no clear D. CDR3 length: 14 residues. The germline gives CDR1 LNHDA, CDR2 SQIVND (reference sequence). V was cut by 3 bases and J by 4 bases, with 9 bases left in between. The CDR3 loop reads CASSISRVNEKLFF. The CDR3, as DNA: TGTGCCAGTAGTATCTCCAGAGTTAATGAAAAACTGTTTTTT.

This clone is classed as medium-sized. The V gene is TRBV7-6, the J gene TRBJ2-2; 9 positions agree with TRBD2. The CDR3 length is 17 residues. CDR1 SGHVS and CDR2 FNYEAQ come from the germline V gene. The V and J ends lost 1 base and 4 bases, in that order; junction bases with no gene match: 7. CDR3 loop: CASSLDVAGAVTGELFF. CDR3 DNA sequence: TGTGCCAGCAGCTTAGATGTAGCGGGGGCCGTCACCGGGGAGCTGTTTTTT.

The chain combines TRBV19 with TRBJ2-3; D is unresolved. The CDR3 is 15 amino acids. V lost 10 bases to trimming and J lost 2 bases, with 19 bases between them. The germline V gene encodes CDR1 LNHDA and CDR2 SQIVND (reference sequence). CDR3 protein: CATSAGGSPTDTQYF. CDR3 bases: TGTGCCACCTCCGCCGGCGGTAGTCCCACAGATACGCAGTATTTT.

V is TRBV19 and J is TRBJ2-1; 10 bases are a match to TRBD2. Germline-derived CDR1 and CDR2 are LNHDA and SQIVND (reference sequence). This CDR3 region has 16 residues. The V segment lost 2 bases and the J segment 7 bases; nucleotides outside the gene matches: 8. The CDR3 loop reads CASSIIASGSSNEQFF. As DNA, the CDR3 is TGTGCCAGTAGTATAATCGCTAGCGGGAGTTCTAATGAGCAGTTCTTC.

The gene calls are TRBV13 and TRBJ2-7; D remains ambiguous. CDR3 length: 13 amino acids. Trimming shortened V by 1 base and J by 3 bases, and 7 bases separated the two germline ends. Per the germline V gene, CDR1 is PRHDT and CDR2 is FYEKMQ (reference sequence). The CDR3 DNA follows: TGTGCCAGCAGCTTAGACACAGACTACGAGCAGTACTTC. It yields the protein CASSLDTDYEQYF.

V and J are TRBV7-9 and TRBJ2-1, with TRBD2 identical over 15 bases. Germline loops: CDR1 SEHNR, CDR2 FQNEAQ (reference sequence). The junction had 8 bases not matched to a gene; V was cut back by 10 bases and J by 4 bases. The length of the CDR3 is 16 residues. The CDR3 protein is CATRRGLAGGYNEQFF. The CDR3 DNA follows: TGTGCCACCAGAAGGGGACTAGCGGGGGGATACAATGAGCAGTTCTTC.

V usage is TRBV18 and J usage is TRBJ2-4; 10 bases map to TRBD2. Germline loops: CDR1 KGHSH, CDR2 LQKENI. This CDR3 has 15 residues. Trimming removed 3 bases from V and 4 bases from J; junction bases left unmatched: 3. DNA for the CDR3: TGTGCCAGCTCACCCTGGGGACTAGCGAAAAACATTCAGTACTTC. It specifies CASSPWGLAKNIQYF.

This sequence joins TRBV19 and TRBJ2-4; D is ambiguous. This CDR3 is 14 amino acids long. Germline values: CDR1 LNHDA, CDR2 SQIVND (reference sequence). V was clipped by 3 bases and J by 6 bases, with 12 bases between them. The DNA for the CDR3 is TGTGCCAGTAGTATTAGTGGCGAAATAAACATTCAGTACTTC. Its protein is CASSISGEINIQYF.